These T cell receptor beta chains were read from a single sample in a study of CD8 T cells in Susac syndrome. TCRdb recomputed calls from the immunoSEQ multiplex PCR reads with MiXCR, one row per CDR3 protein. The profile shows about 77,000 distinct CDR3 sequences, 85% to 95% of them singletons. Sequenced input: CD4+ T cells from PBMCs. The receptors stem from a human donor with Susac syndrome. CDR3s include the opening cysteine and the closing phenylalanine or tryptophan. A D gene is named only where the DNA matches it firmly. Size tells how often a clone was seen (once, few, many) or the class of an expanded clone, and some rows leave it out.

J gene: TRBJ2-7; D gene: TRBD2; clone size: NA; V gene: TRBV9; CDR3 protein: CASSPRTSGGYEQYF; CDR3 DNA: TGTGCCAGCAGCCCTCGGACTAGCGGGGGGTACGAGCAGTACTTC
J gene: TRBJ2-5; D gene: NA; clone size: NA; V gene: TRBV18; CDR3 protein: CASSPGSGVQETQYF; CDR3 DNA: TGTGCCAGCTCACCAGGCAGCGGAGTACAAGAGACCCAGTACTTC
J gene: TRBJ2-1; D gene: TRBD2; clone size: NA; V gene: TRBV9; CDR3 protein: CASSGPLAGGGEQFF; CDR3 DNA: TGTGCCAGCAGCGGCCCCTTGGCGGGAGGGGGGGAGCAGTTCTTC
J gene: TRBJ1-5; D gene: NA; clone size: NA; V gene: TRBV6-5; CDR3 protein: CASSYARNQPQHF; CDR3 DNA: TGTGCCAGCAGTTACGCCCGCAATCAGCCCCAGCATTTT
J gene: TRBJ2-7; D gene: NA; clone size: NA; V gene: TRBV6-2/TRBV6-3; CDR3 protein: CASRLLLPWDEQYF; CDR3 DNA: TGTGCCAGCAGACTACTTCTTCCTTGGGACGAGCAGTACTTC
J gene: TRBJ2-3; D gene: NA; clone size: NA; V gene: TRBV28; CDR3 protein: CASSFLKRTSTDTQYF; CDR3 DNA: TGTGCCAGCAGTTTTCTGAAGCGGACTAGCACAGATACGCAGTATTTT
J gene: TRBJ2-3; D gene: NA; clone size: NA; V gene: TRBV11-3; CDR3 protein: CASSASSVGTDTQYF; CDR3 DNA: TGTGCCAGCAGCGCCTCATCGGTTGGCACAGATACGCAGTATTTT
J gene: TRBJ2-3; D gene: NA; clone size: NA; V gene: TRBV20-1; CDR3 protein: CSVRRRLFGSTDTQYF; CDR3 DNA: TGCAGTGTAAGACGGCGCCTATTCGGAAGCACAGATACGCAGTATTTT
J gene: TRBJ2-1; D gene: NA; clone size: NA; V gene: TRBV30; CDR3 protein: CACQGDPYNEQFF; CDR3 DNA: TGTGCCTGCCAGGGTGATCCCTACAATGAGCAGTTCTTC
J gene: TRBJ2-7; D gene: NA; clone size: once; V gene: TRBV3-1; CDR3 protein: CASSQTGYEQYF; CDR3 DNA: TGTGCCAGCAGCCAAACGGGCTACGAGCAGTACTTC
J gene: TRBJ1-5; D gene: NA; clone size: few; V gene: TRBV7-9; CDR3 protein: CASSLVGGYSNQPQHF; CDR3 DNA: TGTGCCAGCAGCTTAGTCGGGGGATATAGCAATCAGCCCCAGCATTTT
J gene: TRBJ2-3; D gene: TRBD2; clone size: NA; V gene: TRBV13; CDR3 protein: CASSLGLAVFRMGTDTQYF; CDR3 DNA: TGTGCCAGCAGCTTAGGACTAGCGGTTTTCCGAATGGGCACAGATACGCAGTATTTT
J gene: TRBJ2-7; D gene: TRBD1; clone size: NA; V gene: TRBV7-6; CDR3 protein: CASSISGTGEYEQYF; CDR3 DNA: TGTGCCAGCAGCATCTCTGGGACAGGAGAATACGAGCAGTACTTC
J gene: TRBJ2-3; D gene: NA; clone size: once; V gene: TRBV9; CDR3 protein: CASSSGVTGSGTQYF; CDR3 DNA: TGTGCCAGCAGCTCGGGGGTGACAGGCAGTGGTACGCAGTATTTT
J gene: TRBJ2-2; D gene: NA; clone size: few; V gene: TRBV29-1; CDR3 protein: CSVVLPGLITNTGELFF; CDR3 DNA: TGCAGCGTTGTTCTCCCTGGACTGATTACAAACACCGGGGAGCTGTTTTTT
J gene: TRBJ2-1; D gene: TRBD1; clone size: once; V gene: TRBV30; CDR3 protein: CASTRPGQGSGEQFF; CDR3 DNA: TGTGCCTCGACACGACCGGGACAGGGGTCGGGTGAGCAGTTCTTC
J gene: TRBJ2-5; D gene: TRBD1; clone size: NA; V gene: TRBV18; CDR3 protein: CASSRDRVETQYF; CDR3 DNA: TGTGCCAGCTCACGTGACAGGGTTGAGACCCAGTACTTC
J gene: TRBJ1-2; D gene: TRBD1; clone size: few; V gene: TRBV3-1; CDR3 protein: CASSSTGDGYTF; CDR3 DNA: TGTGCCAGCAGCTCTACAGGGGACGGCTACACCTTC
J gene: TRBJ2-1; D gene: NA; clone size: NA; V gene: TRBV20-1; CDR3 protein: CSARLRQAIRSSYNEQFF; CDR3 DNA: TGCAGTGCTAGGTTGCGCCAGGCGATTAGGAGCTCCTACAATGAGCAGTTCTTC
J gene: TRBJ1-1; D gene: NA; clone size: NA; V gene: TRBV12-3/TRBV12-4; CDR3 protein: CASSLSENTEAFF; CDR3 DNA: TGTGCCAGCAGTTTGTCAGAGAACACTGAAGCTTTCTTT
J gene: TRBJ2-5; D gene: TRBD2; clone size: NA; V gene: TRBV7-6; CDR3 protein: CASRSRLAGGPGGWETQYF; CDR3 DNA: TGTGCCAGCAGGTCAAGACTAGCGGGAGGGCCCGGTGGTTGGGAGACCCAGTACTTC
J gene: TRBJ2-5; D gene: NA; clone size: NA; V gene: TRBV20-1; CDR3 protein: CSAPKGWVETQYF; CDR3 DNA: TGCAGTGCTCCGAAGGGTTGGGTGGAGACCCAGTACTTC
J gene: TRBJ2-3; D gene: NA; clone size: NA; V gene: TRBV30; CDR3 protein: CAWSVRLGSTDTQYF; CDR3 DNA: TGTGCCTGGAGTGTACGACTAGGAAGTACAGATACGCAGTATTTT
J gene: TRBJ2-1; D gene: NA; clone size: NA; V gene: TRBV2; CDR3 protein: CASKGGISYNEQFF; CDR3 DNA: TGTGCCAGCAAAGGGGGTATCTCCTACAATGAGCAGTTCTTC
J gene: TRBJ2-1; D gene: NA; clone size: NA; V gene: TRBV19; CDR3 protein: CASSQWAEQFF; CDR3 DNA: TGTGCCAGTAGTCAGTGGGCCGAGCAGTTCTTC
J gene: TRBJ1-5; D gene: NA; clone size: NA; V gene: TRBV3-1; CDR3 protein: CASSQEGGFSQPQHF; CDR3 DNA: TGTGCCAGCAGCCAAGAAGGAGGTTTCAGTCAGCCCCAGCATTTT
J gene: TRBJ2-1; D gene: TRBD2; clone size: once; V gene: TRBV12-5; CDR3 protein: CASGLLLAGGKNEQFF; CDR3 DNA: TGTGCTAGTGGTTTGCTATTAGCGGGGGGTAAGAATGAGCAGTTCTTC
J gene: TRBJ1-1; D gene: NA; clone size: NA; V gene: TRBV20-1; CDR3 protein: CSARRVLKNTEAFF; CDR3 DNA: TGCAGTGCCAGGAGGGTTCTTAAGAACACTGAAGCTTTCTTT
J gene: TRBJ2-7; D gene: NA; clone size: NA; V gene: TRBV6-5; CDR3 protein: CASSYGGQSLYEQYF; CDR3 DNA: TGTGCCAGCAGTTACGGGGGCCAGTCCCTCTACGAGCAGTACTTC
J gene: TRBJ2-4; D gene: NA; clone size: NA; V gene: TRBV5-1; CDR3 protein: CASSLPTGDKNIQYF; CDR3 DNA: TGCGCCAGCAGCTTGCCCACAGGTGACAAAAACATTCAGTACTTC
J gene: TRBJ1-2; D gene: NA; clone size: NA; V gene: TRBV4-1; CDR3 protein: CASSQGVYGYTF; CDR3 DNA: TGCGCCAGCAGCCAAGGCGTCTATGGCTACACCTTC
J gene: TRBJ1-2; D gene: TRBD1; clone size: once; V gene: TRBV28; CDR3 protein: CASTLTQGSDGYTF; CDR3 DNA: TGTGCCAGCACCCTGACACAGGGGTCCGATGGCTACACCTTC
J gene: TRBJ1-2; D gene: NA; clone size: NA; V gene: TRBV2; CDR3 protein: CASSAGETRYTF; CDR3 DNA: TGTGCCAGCAGTGCCGGAGAAACTCGGTACACCTTC
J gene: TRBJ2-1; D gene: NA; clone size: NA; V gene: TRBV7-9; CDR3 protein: CASSFGRGLNEQFF; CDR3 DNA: TGTGCCAGCAGCTTTGGAAGAGGCCTCAATGAGCAGTTCTTC
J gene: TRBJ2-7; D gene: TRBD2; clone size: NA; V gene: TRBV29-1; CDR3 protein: CSVALPGQGGREQYF; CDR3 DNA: TGCAGCGTTGCCCTGCCGGGCCAGGGCGGGAGGGAGCAGTACTTC
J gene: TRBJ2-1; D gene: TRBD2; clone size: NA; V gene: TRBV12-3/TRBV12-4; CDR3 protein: CASSFVRLASHYEQFF; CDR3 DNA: TGTGCCAGCAGTTTCGTCCGACTAGCGAGTCACTATGAGCAGTTCTTC
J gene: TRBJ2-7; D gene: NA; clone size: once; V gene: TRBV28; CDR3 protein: CASRVSLQGSEQYF; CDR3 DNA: TGTGCCAGCAGGGTTTCCCTCCAGGGTAGCGAGCAGTACTTC
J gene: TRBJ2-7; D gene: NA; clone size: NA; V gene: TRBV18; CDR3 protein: CASSPSEAWSYEQYF; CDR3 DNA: TGTGCCAGCTCACCATCCGAAGCATGGTCCTACGAGCAGTACTTC
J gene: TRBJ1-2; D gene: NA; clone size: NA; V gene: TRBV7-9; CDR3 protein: CASSPNRGSNYGYTF; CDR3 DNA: TGTGCCAGCAGCCCTAATAGGGGGTCAAACTATGGCTACACCTTC
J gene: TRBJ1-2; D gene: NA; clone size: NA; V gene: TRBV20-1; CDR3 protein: CSASTPGHDGYTF; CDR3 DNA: TGCAGTGCTAGTACTCCGGGACACGACGGCTACACCTTC
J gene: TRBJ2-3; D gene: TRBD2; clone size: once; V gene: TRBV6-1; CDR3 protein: CASRVLAGGRDTQYF; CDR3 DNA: TGTGCCAGCAGGGTCTTGGCGGGGGGCCGAGATACGCAGTATTTT
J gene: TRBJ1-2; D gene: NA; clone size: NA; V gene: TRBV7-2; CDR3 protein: CASSLDGAGNYGYTF; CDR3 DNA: TGTGCCAGCAGCTTAGACGGGGCAGGGAACTATGGCTACACCTTC
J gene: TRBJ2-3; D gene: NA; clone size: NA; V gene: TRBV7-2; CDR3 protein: CASSSAWGDTQYF; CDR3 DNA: TGTGCCAGCAGCTCCGCCTGGGGAGATACGCAGTATTTT
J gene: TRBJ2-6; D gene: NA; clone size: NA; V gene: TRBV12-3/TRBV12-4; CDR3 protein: CASRPAGANVLTF; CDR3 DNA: TGTGCCAGCAGGCCGGCTGGGGCCAACGTCCTGACTTTC
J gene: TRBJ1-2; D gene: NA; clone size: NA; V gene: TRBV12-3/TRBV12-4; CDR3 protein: CASSLQEDVGGYTF; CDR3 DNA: TGTGCCAGCAGCCTCCAAGAGGACGTCGGCGGCTACACCTTC
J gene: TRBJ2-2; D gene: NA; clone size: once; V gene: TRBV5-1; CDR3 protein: CASRPLGAGELFF; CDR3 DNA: TGCGCCTCTCGCCCTCTTGGAGCCGGGGAGCTGTTTTTT